This T cell receptor beta chain comes out of a study of human T cells and chemical hapten exposure. Study-level results: After DPC sensitization, TCRs above 1 in 1000 frequency showed no change. As patch test score rose, PT1 expanded TCR counts tended to rise as well.

The CDR3 sequence is 12 residues long. Germline assignment: CDR1 SQVTM and CDR2 ANQGSEA. With 3 bases removed from V and 0 bases from J, the gap between germline ends came to 5 bases. Time point defined: patch test 2, 6 weeks after DPC sensitization. The sample's treatment: therapeutic diphenylcyclopropenone sensitization with weekly scalp DPC. Unique molecular identifiers were attached to individual cDNA molecules during library preparation. The authors' processing: The median was around 100,000 TCRs per sample, ranging roughly 23,224 to 750,000. MiXCR was run by TCRdb on the RACE reads, yielding one entry per CDR3 protein. The V and J calls reflect TCRdb's pipeline rather than the authors' work. The top ten clones hold approximately 1.2% of a sample with 70,000 to 95,000 distinct CDR3 sequences, 6.5% to 8.5% of them seen once. This clonotype has a count of ten or more. Its antigen is not identified.

The TCR originated in a woman aged 30 to 39 with alopecia areata. Some clones in this sample may be carry-over from other donors' samples. The specimen comprised whole blood, sampled in connection with sensitization to the hapten diphenylcyclopropenone (DPC). The chain couples TRBV29-1 to TRBJ1-1; D gene ambiguous. The CDR3 protein is CSVESVNTEAFF. CDR3 nucleotides: TGCAGCGTTGAGAGTGTGAACACTGAAGCTTTCTTT.